In its sample, the clone carrying this T cell receptor beta chain was seen a few times. Its antigen is as yet unknown. The sample comes from a study of early T cells in non-severe SARS-CoV-2 infection. About the research overall: Chains were not paired, and sequencing was done on bulk RNA from unsorted whole blood. Whole-study results and caveats: VDJdb matches were skewed toward anti-spike CD8 T cell responses.

The TCR library protocol attached unique molecular identifiers to the individual cDNA molecules. TCRdb reprocessed the 5' RACE reads via MiXCR and lists one record per CDR3 protein. The table lists 80,000 to 100,000 distinct CDR3 sequences, 12% to 15% of them singletons, with around 5.8% in the top ten. This CDR3 is built from 16 residues. Germline CDR1 and CDR2: SGDLS and YYNGEE. V dropped 4 bases and J dropped 5; count of bases not matched to a gene: 12. The source is an adult who was a healthcare worker with PCR-confirmed SARS-CoV-2 infection or an uninfected control (not recorded which). The genes are TRBV9 and TRBJ2-3; 8 bases are a match to TRBD1. Sequencing input: whole blood. The chain's CDR3 is CASSPRTGWNGDTQYF. The CDR3, as DNA: TGTGCCAGCAGCCCGCGGACAGGGTGGAACGGAGATACGCAGTATTTT.